These 27 T cell receptor beta chains came from one sample sequenced in a study of CD8 T cells in Susac syndrome (dated by TCRdb to the late 2010s). Library preparation employed the immunoSEQ multiplex PCR assay. RNA was extracted with the RNeasy kit and about 0.45 to 1 ug was reverse transcribed using random hexamers. The public reads were reprocessed in TCRdb via fastp at Q25 and MiXCR, keeping in-frame beta chains. Each record represents a unique CDR3 protein, reported with the most common genes and DNA among its rows. Recorded for this sample are nearly 200,000 distinct CDR3 sequences; more than 90% of them occurred a single time. The ten largest clones take up approximately 0.097% of the sample. Sequenced: CD4+ T cells from PBMCs. Receptor source: a human donor with multiple sclerosis.

The CDR3 DNA is TGTGCCACACGCAGGGAGGTAGCGGGGGACAATGAGCAGTTCTTC. Translated, it gives CATRREVAGDNEQFF. The genes are TRBV4-2 and TRBJ2-1; 9 bases agree with TRBD2. Germline CDR1 is LGHNA and CDR2 is YNFKEQ. This CDR3 spans 15 amino acids. The V gene end was trimmed by 10 bases and the J gene end by 5 bases; junction bases not matched to a gene: 12.

This clonotype appeared once. The rearrangement links TRBV5-4 to TRBJ1-5; perhaps TRBD1 as D (5 bases). The V gene lost 1 base and the J gene lost 7 bases, with 15 bases spanning the gap. Germline CDR1 reads SGHNT; CDR2 reads YYREEE (reference sequence). The CDR3 extends over 15 amino acids. DNA of the CDR3: TGTGCCAGCAGCTTGTGGTCAGGGACGGGACAGCCCCAGCATTTT. It codes for CASSLWSGTGQPQHF.

This clonotype appeared once. The chain has TRBV19 and TRBJ2-7, with 9 bases aligning to TRBD1. This CDR3 region has 15 residues. J lost 0 bases, V lost 5 bases, and 5 bases had no gene match. CDR1 and CDR2 from the germline V gene are LNHDA and SQIVND (reference sequence). As DNA, the CDR3 is TGTGCCAGTAGTCCCCGGGACAGGGCCTCCTACGAGCAGTACTTC. Protein sequence: CASSPRDRASYEQYF.

V and J are TRBV4-1 and TRBJ2-1, with TRBD2 matching 8 bases. Looked up from germline, CDR1 is MGHRA and CDR2 is YSYEKL. The CDR3 runs to 16 residues. V dropped 3 bases and J dropped 9; count of bases not matched to a gene: 13. CDR3 residues: CASSQGSGGRPSEQFF. The DNA for the CDR3 is TGCGCCAGCAGCCAGGGTTCGGGGGGGCGCCCCAGTGAGCAGTTCTTC.

The chain recombines TRBV27 with TRBJ2-7; D is unresolved. CDR1 and CDR2 (germline): MNHEY, SMNVEV (reference sequence). V shed 7 bases and J shed 2 bases, with 9 bases lying between them. This CDR3 spans 12 amino acids. In DNA form, the CDR3 reads TGTGCCAGCAAAGGTACCCCCTACGAGCAGTACTTC. Its protein is CASKGTPYEQYF.

The chain has TRBV7-3 and TRBJ2-2; a weak D match, TRBD1 (5 bases). The CDR3 is 12 amino acids. Germline CDR1 SGHTA, CDR2 FQGTGA. V shed 3 bases and J shed 14 bases, with 13 bases lying between them. CDR3: CASSFGQGTLFF. CDR3 coding DNA: TGTGCCAGCAGCTTTGGGCAGGGAACACTGTTTTTT.

CDR3 coding DNA: TGTGCCAGCAGCGCCACAGGGAGGGGTTTGCGAGAGACCCAGTACTTC. Translating gives CASSATGRGLRETQYF. The rearrangement joins TRBV7-3 to TRBJ2-5; the D gene is possibly TRBD2 (7 bases). The CDR3 totals 16 residues. Germline-derived CDR1 and CDR2 are SGHTA and FQGTGA. V was clipped by 5 bases and J by 4 bases, with 20 bases between them.

The chain recombines TRBV9 with TRBJ2-3; D uncertain. V lost 0 bases to trimming and J lost 4 bases, with 12 bases between them. Germline CDR1 and CDR2: SGDLS and YYNGEE. This CDR3 has 15 amino acids. The CDR3 bases are TGTGCCAGCAGCGTAGCCCCCGACATTTCAGATACGCAGTATTTT. Amino acid sequence: CASSVAPDISDTQYF. Complete variable domain (other parts from reference TRBV9 and TRBJ2-3): DSGVTQTPKHLITATGQRVTLRCSPRSGDLSVYWYQQSLDQGLQFLIQYYNGEERAKGNILERFSAQQFPDLHSELNLSSLELGDSALYFCASSVAPDISDTQYFGPGTRLTVL.

This clonotype was seen just once. This rearrangement joins TRBV5-1 to TRBJ2-7, with TRBD1 matching over 7 bases. CDR3 length: 16 residues. Unmatched junction bases numbered 11, after V lost 0 bases and J lost 5 bases. The germline CDR1 and CDR2 sequences are SGHRS and YFSETQ. CDR3 residues: CASSLAPDRVLHEQYF. DNA of the CDR3: TGCGCCAGCAGCTTGGCACCAGACAGGGTCTTACACGAGCAGTACTTC.

The V gene is TRBV3-1, the J gene TRBJ1-5; D not certain. V was trimmed by 4 bases and J by 4 bases, leaving 17 bases between them. This CDR3 is built from 16 residues. Germline assignment: CDR1 LGHDT and CDR2 YNNKEL (reference sequence). CDR3 DNA: TGTGCCAGCAGCCCGCGAGGCGGGTTCGGGAATCAGCCCCAGCATTTT. Amino acids: CASSPRGGFGNQPQHF.

V and J are TRBV10-3 and TRBJ2-7; D unresolved. CDR3 size: 11 residues. V lost 3 bases, J lost 4 bases, and 4 bases lay in between. Per the germline V gene, CDR1 is ENHRY and CDR2 is SYGVKD. The CDR3 loop reads CAISDGYEQYF. CDR3 DNA: TGTGCCATCAGTGACGGGTACGAGCAGTACTTC.

V and J are TRBV20-1 and TRBJ2-2, with 8 bases matching TRBD2. The CDR3 is 15 amino acids. Germline CDR1 is DFQATT and CDR2 is SNEGSKA (reference sequence). Losses at the gene ends were 3 bases for V and 2 bases for J; bases not matched to a gene: 5. Written as DNA, the CDR3 is TGCAGTGCTAGTGAGACTAGCGCCAACACCGGGGAGCTGTTTTTT. This codes for CSASETSANTGELFF.

V gene TRBV6-2 or TRBV6-3 combines with J gene TRBJ1-2; maybe TRBD1 (6 bases). The CDR3 loop spans 14 amino acids. V was clipped by 6 bases and J by 8 bases, with 19 bases between them. Looked up from germline, CDR1 is MNHEY and CDR2 is SVGEGT. For the CDR3, the DNA is TGTGCCAGCAGGAGTTCCCGAGGGGGAAGAGGCTACACCTTC. Its translation: CASRSSRGGRGYTF.

This clonotype was seen a single time. This chain joins TRBV18 and TRBJ2-3, with 7 bases that match TRBD1. The trim removed 2 bases at V and 14 bases at J, leaving 7 bases unmatched. Germline-derived CDR1 and CDR2 are KGHSH and LQKENI. The CDR3 is 12 residues long. CDR3 bases: TGTGCCAGCTCACCAGACAGGGAAAGGCTGTATTTT. The encoded protein is CASSPDRERLYF.

This chain connects TRBV20-1 to TRBJ1-2, with 8 nucleotides matching TRBD1. V shed 5 bases, J shed 4 bases, and the junction held 6 bases outside the gene matches. The germline CDR1 and CDR2 sequences are DFQATT and SNEGSKA (reference sequence). The CDR3 runs to 13 residues. CDR3 in amino acids: CSADDRGSYGYTF. CDR3 DNA sequence: TGCAGTGCTGACGACAGGGGTAGCTATGGCTACACCTTC.

The CDR3 nucleotides read TGCGCCAGCAGCCATGGGTCTAGCGGGAGCTGGGAGCAGTACTTC. Amino acid sequence: CASSHGSSGSWEQYF. The gene calls are TRBV4-1 and TRBJ2-7, with 10 bases lining up with TRBD2. Germline lookup yields CDR1 MGHRA and CDR2 YSYEKL. CDR3 length: 15 amino acids. The trim removed 3 bases at V and 7 bases at J, leaving 9 bases unmatched.

The V and J genes are TRBV9 and TRBJ2-1; TRBD2 might be the D (6 bases). With 4 bases removed from V and 0 bases from J, the gap between germline ends came to 20 bases. The CDR3 length is 18 residues. Germline values: CDR1 SGDLS, CDR2 YYNGEE. DNA of the CDR3: TGTGCCAGCAGCTCCCGGGGGAGGCCAACGAGCTCCTACAATGAGCAGTTCTTC. Translated, it gives CASSSRGRPTSSYNEQFF.

The chain combines TRBV27 with TRBJ1-4; D is unresolved. The V gene's germline CDR1 is MNHEY and CDR2 SMNVEV (reference sequence). The CDR3 is 16 residues long. Trimming took off 2 bases at V and 0 bases at J, with 10 bases between the two ends. The CDR3: CASSLSRDPTNEKLFF. The CDR3 DNA reads as TGTGCCAGCAGTTTAAGCCGAGACCCAACTAATGAAAAACTGTTTTTT.

This chain uses TRBV12-3 or TRBV12-4 with TRBJ2-7, with D possibly TRBD2 on 6 matching bases. The CDR3 loop spans 11 amino acids. V lost 8 bases and J lost 7, with 12 bases in between. In DNA, the CDR3 is TGTGCCAGCTCCCGGGGGAGGGAGCAGTACTTC. This gives the protein CASSRGREQYF.

This clonotype was detected once. This chain connects TRBV29-1 to TRBJ2-6; the D gene is possibly TRBD1 (5 bases). The V end lost 6 bases, the J end lost 0 bases, and 9 bases lay between the germline ends. The CDR3 has 14 residues. The germline CDR1 and CDR2 sequences are SQVTM and ANQGSEA. CDR3 protein: CSVSQGSGANVLTF. CDR3 sequence (DNA): TGCAGCGTCAGTCAGGGCTCTGGGGCCAACGTCCTGACTTTC.

This clonotype appeared once. CDR3 residues: CASIQGATQYF. CDR3 nucleotides: TGTGCCAGCATCCAGGGGGCGACCCAGTACTTC. V and J are TRBV27 and TRBJ2-5; 8 bases are a match to TRBD1. Trimming cost V 7 bases and J 7 bases; bases outside gene matches: 2. Germline assignment: CDR1 MNHEY and CDR2 SMNVEV (reference sequence). There are 11 residues in the CDR3.

The rearrangement joins TRBV27 to TRBJ1-1; tentative D call: TRBD1 (6 bases). V was shortened by 0 bases and J by 4 bases, with 12 bases between the two germline ends. The germline gives CDR1 MNHEY, CDR2 SMNVEV (reference sequence). The CDR3 is made up of 15 amino acids. In nucleotides, the CDR3 is TGTGCCAGCAGTTTATCGGGGGGCGTCGGCACTGAAGCTTTCTTT. Amino acid sequence: CASSLSGGVGTEAFF.

The chain couples TRBV5-1 to TRBJ1-4, with unresolved D. This CDR3 is 16 amino acids long. CDR1 and CDR2 from the germline V gene are SGHRS and YFSETQ. Between the trimmed V and J ends, which lost 4 bases and 5 bases, there was a span of 18 bases. Written as DNA, the CDR3 is TGCGCCAGCAGCGTGAACCTTGGGAGCCTAAATGAAAAACTGTTTTTT. It is translated as CASSVNLGSLNEKLFF.

V usage is TRBV24-1 and J usage is TRBJ2-3, with 11 bases lining up with TRBD2. J gave up 5 bases and V 3 bases, and 3 bases lay outside the gene matches. CDR1 and CDR2 (germline): KGHDR, SFDVKD. This CDR3 has 15 residues. The CDR3 coding sequence is TGTGCCACCAGTGATACTAGCGGGAGTGGAGATACGCAGTATTTT. This codes for CATSDTSGSGDTQYF.

This chain joins TRBV29-1 and TRBJ2-7, with 7 bases matching TRBD1. The junction had 1 base not matched to a gene; V was cut back by 3 bases and J by 2 bases. CDR1 is SQVTM, CDR2 ANQGSEA, per germline. The CDR3 is 12 amino acids. Written as DNA, the CDR3 is TGCAGCGTTGACGGGACAGCCTACGAGCAGTACTTC. Protein sequence: CSVDGTAYEQYF.

This chain joins TRBV5-4 and TRBJ2-7, with 7 bases lining up with TRBD1. V shed 5 bases and J 4 bases; nucleotides not matched to a gene: 9. This CDR3 region has 14 residues. CDR1 is SGHNT, CDR2 YYREEE, per germline (reference sequence). The CDR3 bases are TGTGCCAGCAGACCCGGACAGGAGGCATACGAGCAGTACTTC. Its protein is CASRPGQEAYEQYF.

V is TRBV2 and J is TRBJ1-6; no firm D call. Trimming took off 7 bases at V and 2 bases at J, with 12 bases between the two ends. Germline loops: CDR1 SNHLY, CDR2 FYNNEI. The CDR3 consists of 15 residues. The CDR3 sequence: CASKVESPYNSPLHF. The CDR3 nucleotides read TGTGCCAGCAAAGTAGAATCCCCCTATAATTCACCCCTCCACTTT. The complete variable domain, with remaining parts taken from reference TRBV2 and TRBJ1-6, reads EPEVTQTPSHQVTQMGQEVILRCVPISNHLYFYWYRQILGQKVEFLVSFYNNEISEKSEIFDDQFSVERPDGSNFTLKIRSTKLEDSAMYFCASKVESPYNSPLHFGNGTRLTVT.